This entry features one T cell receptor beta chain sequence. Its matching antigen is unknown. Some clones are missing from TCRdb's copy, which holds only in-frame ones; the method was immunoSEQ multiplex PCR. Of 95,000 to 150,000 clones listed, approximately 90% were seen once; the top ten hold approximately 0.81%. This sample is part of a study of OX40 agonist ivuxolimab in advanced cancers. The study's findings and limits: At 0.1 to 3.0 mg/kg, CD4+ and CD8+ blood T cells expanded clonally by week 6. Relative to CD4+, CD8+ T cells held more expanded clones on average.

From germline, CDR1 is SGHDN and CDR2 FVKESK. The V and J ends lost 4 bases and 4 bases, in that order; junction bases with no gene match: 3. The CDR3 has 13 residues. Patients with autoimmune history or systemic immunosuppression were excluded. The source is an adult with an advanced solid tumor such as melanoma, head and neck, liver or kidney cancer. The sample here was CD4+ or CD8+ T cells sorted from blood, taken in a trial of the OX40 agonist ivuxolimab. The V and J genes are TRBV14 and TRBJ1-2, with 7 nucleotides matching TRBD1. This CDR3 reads CASSPGQLYGYTF. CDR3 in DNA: TGTGCCAGCAGCCCGGGACAGCTCTATGGCTACACCTTC. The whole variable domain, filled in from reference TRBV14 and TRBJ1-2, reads EAGVTQFPSHSVIEKGQTVTLRCDPISGHDNLYWYRRVMGKEIKFLLHFVKESKQDESGMPNNRFLAERTGGTYSTLKVQPAELEDSGVYFCASSPGQLYGYTFGSGTRLTVV.